A single sample is the source of the 28 T cell receptor beta chains below, sequenced in a study of control samples from healthy donors and cancer patients. Sequencing was performed with immunoSEQ multiplex PCR; in TCRdb, only in-frame clones are kept and a portion is missing. The data contain over 85,000 clones, around 90% of them singletons. Sequenced material: PBMCs. Receptor source: a woman in her forties or fifties with colorectal cancer.

V and J are TRBV20-1 and TRBJ1-3; the D gene is possibly TRBD1 (6 bases). Germline V gives CDR1 DFQATT, CDR2 SNEGSKA (reference sequence). Trimming removed 3 bases from V and 4 bases from J, with 13 bases in between. The CDR3 has 14 amino acids. The CDR3 nucleotides are TGCAGTGCTAGTGTCGGGGGCTCCGGAAACACCATATATTTT. Protein product: CSASVGGSGNTIYF.

The V call is TRBV2, the J call TRBJ2-5, with 10 bases that match TRBD2. The CDR3 is 16 residues long. Germline V gene sequence: CDR1 SNHLY, CDR2 FYNNEI. The trim removed 1 base at V and 5 bases at J, leaving 7 bases unmatched. Here the CDR3 reads CASSEGSGGALETQYF. The CDR3 coding sequence is TGTGCCAGCAGTGAAGGAAGCGGGGGGGCCCTTGAGACCCAGTACTTC.

The chain uses TRBV7-6 and TRBJ2-3; D may match TRBD1 or TRBD2 (5 bases each). V was shortened by 1 base and J by 1 base, with 21 bases between the two germline ends. This CDR3 contains 19 residues. Germline lookup yields CDR1 SGHVS and CDR2 FNYEAQ. The CDR3, as DNA: TGTGCCAGCAGCTTAGGTCTCCCGGGACCCGGGCGTCGCACAGATACGCAGTATTTT. Residues: CASSLGLPGPGRRTDTQYF.

This chain uses TRBV9 with TRBJ2-1, with 7 bases aligning to TRBD1. Germline CDR1 is SGDLS and CDR2 is YYNGEE. V shed 1 base, J shed 1 base, and the junction held 5 bases outside the gene matches. The CDR3 spans 16 residues. The CDR3 region is CASSVRGRGSYNEQFF. DNA for the CDR3: TGTGCCAGCAGCGTAAGGGGGCGCGGGTCCTACAATGAGCAGTTCTTC. Full variable domain (rest looked up from reference TRBV9 and TRBJ2-1): DSGVTQTPKHLITATGQRVTLRCSPRSGDLSVYWYQQSLDQGLQFLIQYYNGEERAKGNILERFSAQQFPDLHSELNLSSLELGDSALYFCASSVRGRGSYNEQFFGPGTRLTVL.

This clone was counted between two and nine times. This chain uses TRBV7-8 with TRBJ1-2, with a weak D call TRBD1 (6 bases). Germline loops: CDR1 SGHVS, CDR2 FQNEAQ. The CDR3 loop spans 14 amino acids. V shed 5 bases and J shed 0 bases, with 10 bases lying between them. The CDR3 reads CASSAGASNYGYTF. DNA of the CDR3: TGTGCCAGCAGCGCAGGGGCATCTAACTATGGCTACACCTTC.

The chain recombines TRBV27 with TRBJ1-2; D may be TRBD1 (5 bases). The CDR3 extends over 19 amino acids. The germline V gene encodes CDR1 MNHEY and CDR2 SMNVEV (reference sequence). V was cut by 4 bases and J by 3 bases, with 27 bases left in between. CDR3 in amino acids: CASSSYDLLGAGDDYGYTF. The CDR3 nucleotides read TGTGCCAGCAGTTCTTATGATTTATTAGGGGCAGGTGATGACTATGGCTACACCTTC.

The chain uses TRBV6-2 or TRBV6-3 and TRBJ1-3; a weak D match, TRBD1 (5 bases). Between the trimmed V and J ends, which lost 4 bases and 7 bases, there was a span of 11 bases. Germline CDR1 is MNHEY and CDR2 is SVGEGT. The CDR3 totals 13 residues. The CDR3 is CASSSAGANTIYF. CDR3 nucleotides: TGTGCCAGCAGTTCCGCCGGGGCGAACACCATATATTTT.

The chain links TRBV6-2 or TRBV6-3 to TRBJ1-1; D is possibly TRBD1 (5 bases). Germline V CDR1 and CDR2: MNHEY, SVGEGT. Trimming removed 4 bases at V and 2 bases at J, with 8 bases between. CDR3 size: 13 residues. The CDR3 DNA is TGTGCCAGCAGTTCAACAGGAAACACTGAAGCTTTCTTT. Amino acids: CASSSTGNTEAFF.

The rearrangement links TRBV6-1 to TRBJ2-3, with TRBD2 matching over 9 bases. CDR1 and CDR2 (germline): MNHNS, SASEGT. The CDR3 has 17 residues. Trimming took 1 base from V and 2 from J; bases not matched to a gene: 7. The CDR3 DNA reads TGTGCCAGCAGTGAAGAGAGGATAGCGGGGGCCACAGATACGCAGTATTTT. Amino acids: CASSEERIAGATDTQYF.

The rearrangement uses TRBV24-1 and TRBJ2-3; D uncertain. The CDR3 is 15 amino acids. Germline-derived CDR1 and CDR2 are KGHDR and SFDVKD. With 4 bases removed from V and 6 bases from J, the gap between germline ends came to 16 bases. CDR3 loop: CATSDPRIRLDTQYF. CDR3 bases: TGTGCCACCAGTGACCCCCGGATCAGATTGGATACGCAGTATTTT.

This clone was counted a single time. V usage is TRBV7-2 and J usage is TRBJ2-2, with 10 bases lining up with TRBD1. Germline lookup yields CDR1 SGHTA and CDR2 FQGNSA. The CDR3 covers 17 residues. V dropped 5 bases and J dropped 5; count of bases not matched to a gene: 11. The DNA of the CDR3 is TGTGCCAGCAGCCCAAGGACAGGGGGTGGTCGGACCGGGGAGCTGTTTTTT. Translating gives CASSPRTGGGRTGELFF.

The gene calls are TRBV3-1 (or the pseudogene TRBV3-2) and TRBJ1-3; TRBD1 aligns across 7 bases. The CDR3 loop spans 16 amino acids. V lost 3 bases to trimming and J lost 0 bases; unmatched junction nucleotides: 5. CDR1 and CDR2 (germline): LGHDT, YNNKEL (reference sequence). The CDR3: CASSQGQFRSGNTIYF. The DNA for the CDR3 is TGTGCCAGCAGCCAGGGACAGTTCCGCTCTGGAAACACCATATATTTT.

The chain links TRBV4-1 to TRBJ1-2; tentatively, D is TRBD1 (5 bases). CDR1 is MGHRA, CDR2 YSYEKL, per germline. Trimming removed 1 base from V and 6 bases from J, with 24 bases in between. The CDR3 has 18 residues. CDR3 sequence reads: CASSQVGALPILRDGYTF. The CDR3 bases are TGCGCCAGCAGCCAAGTCGGGGCACTCCCGATCTTAAGGGATGGCTACACCTTC.

The V gene is TRBV7-9, the J gene TRBJ1-3; D gene unclear. This CDR3 is 16 amino acids long. Trimming stripped 5 bases from V and 0 bases from J, with 14 bases between. Germline V lookup: CDR1 SEHNR, CDR2 FQNEAQ (reference sequence). The CDR3 DNA reads as TGTGCCAGCAGCCTCGGCCCAAACAGCTCTGGAAACACCATATATTTT. Protein sequence: CASSLGPNSSGNTIYF.

The table lists this clone with a count of one. The rearrangement uses TRBV27 and TRBJ1-1; D ambiguous. V dropped 6 bases and J dropped 5 bases, with 16 bases sitting between them. Germline CDR1 reads MNHEY; CDR2 reads SMNVEV (reference sequence). The CDR3 has 14 residues. CDR3 protein: CASSLDQDWTEAFF. In nucleotides, the CDR3 is TGTGCCAGCAGCCTGGACCAAGATTGGACTGAAGCTTTCTTT.

This clone was recorded once. The chain uses TRBV19 and TRBJ2-7, with a possible D match to TRBD1 (6 bases). Between the trimmed V and J ends, which lost 5 bases and 6 bases, there was a span of 29 bases. This CDR3 is built from 18 residues. The germline CDR1 and CDR2 sequences are LNHDA and SQIVND (reference sequence). The CDR3 loop is CASSAPPLDRFLSPEQYV. DNA of the CDR3: TGTGCCAGTAGTGCCCCTCCTCTTGACAGGTTCTTATCCCCCGAGCAGTACGTC.

The chain uses TRBV9 and TRBJ1-2, with TRBD1 matching over 7 bases. Per the germline V gene, CDR1 is SGDLS and CDR2 is YYNGEE. CDR3 length: 16 amino acids. After removal of 0 bases from V and 0 bases from J, the junction contained 5 bases not matched to a gene. CDR3 sequence (DNA): TGTGCCAGCAGCGTAGGGGGACAGAAAGCTAACTATGGCTACACCTTC. This encodes CASSVGGQKANYGYTF.

The J gene is TRBJ2-7, the V gene TRBV1; the table's TRBD1 call for D was not verified on the DNA. TRBV1 constitutes a pseudogene. CDR3 length equals 14 residues. CDR3 coding DNA: TGCACCAGCAGCCAAGAGGGACAGGCCTACGAGCAGTACGTC. This codes for CTSSQEGQAYEQYV.

The rearrangement uses TRBV20-1 and TRBJ2-1, with TRBD2 matching over 12 bases. CDR1 DFQATT and CDR2 SNEGSKA come from the germline V gene (reference sequence). Trimming at V came to 3 bases and at J to 7 bases, leaving 7 bases not matched to a gene. The CDR3 length is 15 residues. The CDR3 nucleotides are TGCAGTGCTAGTACTAGCGGGGGGAGGGAAAATGAGCAGTTCTTC. Translation gives CSASTSGGRENEQFF.

The CDR3: CASSQEKRRTNTGELFF. The CDR3 DNA reads TGTGCCAGCAGCCAAGAGAAACGGCGGACGAACACCGGGGAGCTGTTTTTT. V is TRBV3-1 (or the pseudogene TRBV3-2) and J is TRBJ2-2, with D unresolved. V was cut by 0 bases and J by 0 bases, with 11 bases left in between. The CDR3 runs 17 residues. Germline loops: CDR1 LGHDT, CDR2 YNNKEL (reference sequence).

The V and J genes are TRBV14 and TRBJ2-5; TRBD2 matches 9 bases. In germline, CDR1 is SGHDN, CDR2 FVKESK. With V trimmed by 4 bases and J by 5 bases, 11 bases remained unmatched. The CDR3 sequence is 16 residues long. The CDR3: CASSPQQRGARETQYF. Written as DNA, the CDR3 is TGTGCCAGCAGCCCCCAACAGCGGGGGGCCCGGGAGACCCAGTACTTC.

The genes are TRBV7-2 and TRBJ1-6; 7 nucleotides match TRBD1. The trim removed 4 bases at V and 10 bases at J, leaving 7 bases unmatched. Germline V lookup: CDR1 SGHTA, CDR2 FQGNSA. CDR3 length equals 14 residues. The CDR3 is CASSSWDRSSPLHF. The CDR3 nucleotides are TGTGCCAGCAGCTCTTGGGACAGAAGCTCACCCCTCCACTTT.

The rearrangement joins TRBV6-5 to TRBJ2-7, with D perhaps TRBD1 (5 bases). Germline V CDR1 and CDR2: MNHEY, SVGAGI. Trimming took off 6 bases at V and 8 bases at J, with 17 bases between the two ends. The CDR3 loop spans 13 amino acids. The CDR3 DNA reads TGTGCCAGCAGACCCGAGACAGTAAGCAAGCAGTACGTC. This gives the protein CASRPETVSKQYV.

This chain uses TRBV3-1 (or the pseudogene TRBV3-2) with TRBJ1-3; D not resolved. This CDR3 is 15 amino acids long. V lost 0 bases, J lost 0 bases, and 6 bases lay in between. Germline V CDR1 and CDR2: LGHDT, YNNKEL (reference sequence). This CDR3 reads CASSQDGGSGNTIYF. The CDR3 nucleotides are TGTGCCAGCAGCCAAGATGGCGGCTCTGGAAACACCATATATTTT.

J is TRBJ2-7 and V is TRBV13; possibly TRBD2 for D (5 bases). The CDR3 is made up of 14 amino acids. Germline V gene data show CDR1 as PRHDT and CDR2 as FYEKMQ (reference sequence). V dropped 4 bases and J dropped 1 base, with 11 bases sitting between them. The CDR3 loop is CASSSRGVSYEQYV. The CDR3 nucleotides read TGTGCCAGCAGCTCCCGGGGAGTTTCCTACGAGCAGTACGTC.

V is TRBV19 and J is TRBJ2-7; D is ambiguous. This CDR3 spans 15 amino acids. Germline CDR1 reads LNHDA; CDR2 reads SQIVND (reference sequence). Trimming stripped 3 bases from V and 6 bases from J, with 18 bases between. CDR3 coding DNA: TGTGCCAGTAGTATGTATGTGAGCGCCCTTTCCGAGCAGTACGTC. Translation gives CASSMYVSALSEQYV.

This sequence joins TRBV6-5 and TRBJ1-2, with 7 bases matching TRBD1. The V gene end was trimmed by 2 bases and the J gene end by 4 bases; junction bases not matched to a gene: 7. This CDR3 contains 15 residues. Germline-derived CDR1 and CDR2 are MNHEY and SVGAGI. The CDR3 DNA is TGTGCCAGCAGTTACACAGGGGAGGGGACCTATGGCTACACCTTC. This sequence encodes CASSYTGEGTYGYTF.

The chain uses TRBV2 and TRBJ1-1; tentatively, D is TRBD1 (5 bases). The CDR3 is 13 residues long. CDR1 and CDR2 from the germline V gene are SNHLY and FYNNEI. V was pared by 5 bases and J by 6 bases, with 13 bases between. The CDR3 coding sequence is TGTGCCAGCAGTCCCCTGTGGGGGGCTGAAGCTTTCTTT. Encoded protein: CASSPLWGAEAFF.